This paragraph reports one T cell receptor (beta chain). Trimming at V came to 2 bases and at J to 6 bases, leaving 9 bases not matched to a gene. This CDR3 is 16 amino acids long. Germline lookup yields CDR1 MNHEY and CDR2 SMNVEV (reference sequence). These data originate in a study of OX40 agonist ivuxolimab in advanced cancers. Study-level information: Patients with prior anti-PD-1, anti-PD-L1 or anti-CTLA-4 therapy were eligible; roughly 40% had some. Partial response was recorded in three patients: one hepatocellular carcinoma and two cutaneous melanoma cases.

Assay: immunoSEQ multiplex PCR; the TCRdb copy retains only in-frame clones and omits some. The sample includes 50,000 or so clones, roughly 89% of them seen just once. The receptor was derived from an adult with an advanced solid tumor such as melanoma, head and neck, liver or kidney cancer. This sample comprised CD4+ or CD8+ T cells sorted from blood, obtained in a trial of the OX40 agonist ivuxolimab. This rearrangement joins TRBV27 to TRBJ2-1, with 8 positions matching TRBD1. CDR3 nucleotide sequence: TGTGCCAGCAGTTTAAGGCGCCAGGGGGCGGGCAATGAGCAGTTCTTC. Translation: CASSLRRQGAGNEQFF.